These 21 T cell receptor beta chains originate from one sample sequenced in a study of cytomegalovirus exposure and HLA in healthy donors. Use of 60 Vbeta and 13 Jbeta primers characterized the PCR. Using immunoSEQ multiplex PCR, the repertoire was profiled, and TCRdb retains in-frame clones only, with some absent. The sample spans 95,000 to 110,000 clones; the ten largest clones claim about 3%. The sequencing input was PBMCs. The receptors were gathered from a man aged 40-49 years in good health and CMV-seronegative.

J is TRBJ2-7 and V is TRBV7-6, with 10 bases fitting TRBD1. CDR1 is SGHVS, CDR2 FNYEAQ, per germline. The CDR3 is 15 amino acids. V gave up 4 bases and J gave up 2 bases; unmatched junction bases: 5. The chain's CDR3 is CASSSGQGGTYEQYF. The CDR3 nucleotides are TGTGCCAGCAGCTCTGGACAGGGGGGGACCTACGAGCAGTACTTC.

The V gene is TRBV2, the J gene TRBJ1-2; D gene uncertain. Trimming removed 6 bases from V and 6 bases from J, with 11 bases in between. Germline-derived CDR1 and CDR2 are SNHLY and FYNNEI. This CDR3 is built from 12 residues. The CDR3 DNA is TGTGCCAGCAGCCCGCTACGAAATGGCTACACCTTC. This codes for CASSPLRNGYTF.

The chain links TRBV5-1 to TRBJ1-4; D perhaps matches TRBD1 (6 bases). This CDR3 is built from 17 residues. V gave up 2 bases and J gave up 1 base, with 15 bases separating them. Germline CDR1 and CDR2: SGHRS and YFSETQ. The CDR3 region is CASSFAGDAGTNEKLFF. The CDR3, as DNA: TGCGCCAGCAGCTTCGCAGGGGATGCGGGAACTAATGAAAAACTGTTTTTT.

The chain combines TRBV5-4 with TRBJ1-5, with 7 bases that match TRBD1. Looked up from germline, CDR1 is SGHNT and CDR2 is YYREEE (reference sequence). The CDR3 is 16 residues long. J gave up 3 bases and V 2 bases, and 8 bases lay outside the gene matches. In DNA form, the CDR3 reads TGTGCCAGCAGCTTACGAGGGGGCACAAACAATCAGCCCCAGCATTTT. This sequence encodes CASSLRGGTNNQPQHF.

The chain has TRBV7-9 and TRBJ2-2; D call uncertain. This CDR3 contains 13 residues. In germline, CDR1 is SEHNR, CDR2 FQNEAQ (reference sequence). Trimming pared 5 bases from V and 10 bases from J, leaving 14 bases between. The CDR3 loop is CASSPRFSEELFF. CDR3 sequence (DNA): TGTGCCAGCAGCCCGCGGTTTTCCGAGGAGCTGTTTTTT.

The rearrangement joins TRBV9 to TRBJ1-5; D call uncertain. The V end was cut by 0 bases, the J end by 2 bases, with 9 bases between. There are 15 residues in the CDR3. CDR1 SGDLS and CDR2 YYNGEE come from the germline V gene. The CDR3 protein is CASSVGGIGNQPQHF. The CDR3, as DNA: TGTGCCAGCAGCGTAGGAGGCATTGGCAATCAGCCCCAGCATTTT.

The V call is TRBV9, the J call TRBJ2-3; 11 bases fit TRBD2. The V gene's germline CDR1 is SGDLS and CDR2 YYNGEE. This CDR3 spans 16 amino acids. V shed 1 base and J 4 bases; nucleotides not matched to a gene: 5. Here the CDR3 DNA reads TGTGCCAGCAGCGTACAGACTAGCGGGGCGGCAGATACGCAGTATTTT. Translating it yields CASSVQTSGAADTQYF.

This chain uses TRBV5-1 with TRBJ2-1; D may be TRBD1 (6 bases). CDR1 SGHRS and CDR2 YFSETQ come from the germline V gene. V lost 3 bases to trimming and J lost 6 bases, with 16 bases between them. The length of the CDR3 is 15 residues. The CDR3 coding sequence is TGCGCCAGCAGCTCCGGGACACTCATATTCAATGAGCAGTTCTTC. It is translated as CASSSGTLIFNEQFF.

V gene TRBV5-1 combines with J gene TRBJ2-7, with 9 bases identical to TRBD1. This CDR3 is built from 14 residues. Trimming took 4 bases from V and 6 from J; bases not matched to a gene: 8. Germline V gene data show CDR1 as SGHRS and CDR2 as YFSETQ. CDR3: CASSPGDRVREQYF. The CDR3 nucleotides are TGCGCCAGCAGCCCCGGGGACAGGGTGCGCGAGCAGTACTTC.

Here the CDR3 reads CASSDLQGASGNTIYF. DNA of the CDR3: TGTGCCAGCAGTGACTTACAGGGGGCTTCTGGAAACACCATATATTTT. V and J are TRBV28 and TRBJ1-3; 9 bases agree with TRBD1. This CDR3 comprises 16 residues. V trimming: 5 bases; J trimming: 1 base; junction bases outside the gene matches: 6. Germline V gene data show CDR1 as MDHEN and CDR2 as SYDVKM.

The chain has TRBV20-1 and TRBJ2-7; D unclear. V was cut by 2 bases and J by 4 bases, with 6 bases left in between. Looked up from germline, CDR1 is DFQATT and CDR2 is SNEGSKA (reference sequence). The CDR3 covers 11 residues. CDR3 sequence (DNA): TGCAGTGCTAGAATCTCGTACGAGCAGTACTTC. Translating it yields CSARISYEQYF.

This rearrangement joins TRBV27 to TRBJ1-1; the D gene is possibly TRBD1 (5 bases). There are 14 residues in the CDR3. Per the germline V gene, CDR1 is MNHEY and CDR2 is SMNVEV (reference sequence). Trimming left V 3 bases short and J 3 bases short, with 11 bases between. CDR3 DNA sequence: TGTGCCAGCAGTTTGCGCACGGGGGACACTGAAGCTTTCTTT. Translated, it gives CASSLRTGDTEAFF.

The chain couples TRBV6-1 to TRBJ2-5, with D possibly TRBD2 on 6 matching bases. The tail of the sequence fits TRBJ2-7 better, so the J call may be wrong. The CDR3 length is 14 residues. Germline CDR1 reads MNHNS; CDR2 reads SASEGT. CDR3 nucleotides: TGTGCCAGCAGTCCTGGCGGGGCTGCCTACGAGCAGTACTTC. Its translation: CASSPGGAAYEQYF.

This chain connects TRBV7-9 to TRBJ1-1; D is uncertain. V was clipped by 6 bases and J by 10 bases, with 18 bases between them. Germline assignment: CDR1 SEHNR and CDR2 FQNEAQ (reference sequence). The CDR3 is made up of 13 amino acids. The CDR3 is CASSPGDGKRAFF. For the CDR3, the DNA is TGTGCCAGCAGTCCGGGAGACGGCAAGAGAGCTTTCTTT.

In DNA form, the CDR3 reads TGTGCCAGCAGTTTATTCAGGGCTGAAGCTTTCTTT. Amino acid sequence: CASSLFRAEAFF. The chain links TRBV28 to TRBJ1-1; maybe TRBD1 (5 bases). CDR3 length: 12 residues. V lost 1 base and J 6 bases, leaving 6 bases between the germline ends. In germline, CDR1 is MDHEN, CDR2 SYDVKM.

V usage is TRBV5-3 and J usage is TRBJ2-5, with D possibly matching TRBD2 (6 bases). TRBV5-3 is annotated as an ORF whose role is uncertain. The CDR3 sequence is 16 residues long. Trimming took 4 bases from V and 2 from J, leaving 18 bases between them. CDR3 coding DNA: TGTGCCAGAAGCCCCGGGAAACGGGGGTTACAAGAGACCCAGTACTTC. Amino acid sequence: CARSPGKRGLQETQYF.

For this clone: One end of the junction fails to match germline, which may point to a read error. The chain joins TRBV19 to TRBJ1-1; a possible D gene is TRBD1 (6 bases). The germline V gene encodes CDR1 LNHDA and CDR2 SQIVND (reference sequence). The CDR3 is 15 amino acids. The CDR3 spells CASSPSGQLNTGAFF. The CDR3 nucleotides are TGTGCCAGTAGTCCCTCTGGACAGTTGAACACTGGAGCTTTCTTT.

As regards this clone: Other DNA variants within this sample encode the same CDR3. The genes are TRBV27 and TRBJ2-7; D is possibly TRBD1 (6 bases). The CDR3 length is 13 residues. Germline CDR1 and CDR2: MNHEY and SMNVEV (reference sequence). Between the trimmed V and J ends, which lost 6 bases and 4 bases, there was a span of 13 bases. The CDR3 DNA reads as TGTGCCAGCAGCTTCAGGACAGATTACGAGCAGTACTTC. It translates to CASSFRTDYEQYF.

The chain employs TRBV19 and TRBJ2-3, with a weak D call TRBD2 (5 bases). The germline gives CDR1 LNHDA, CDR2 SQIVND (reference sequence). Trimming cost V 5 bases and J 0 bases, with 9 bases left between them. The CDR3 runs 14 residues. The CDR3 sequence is CASSLRTSTDTQYF. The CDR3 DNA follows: TGTGCCAGTAGTCTTCGGACTAGCACAGATACGCAGTATTTT.

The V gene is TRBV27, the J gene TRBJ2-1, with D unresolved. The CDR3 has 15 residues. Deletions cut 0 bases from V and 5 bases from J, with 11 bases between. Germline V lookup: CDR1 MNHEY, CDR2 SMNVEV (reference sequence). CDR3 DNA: TGTGCCAGCAGTTTATCTCCCAAAAACAACAATGAGCAGTTCTTC. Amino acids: CASSLSPKNNNEQFF.

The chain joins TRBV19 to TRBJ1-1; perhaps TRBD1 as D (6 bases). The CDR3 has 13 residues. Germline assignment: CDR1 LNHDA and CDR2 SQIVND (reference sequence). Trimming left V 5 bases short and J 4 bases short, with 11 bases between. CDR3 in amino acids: CASSPPDSTEAFF. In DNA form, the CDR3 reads TGTGCCAGTAGTCCGCCGGACAGCACTGAAGCTTTCTTT.